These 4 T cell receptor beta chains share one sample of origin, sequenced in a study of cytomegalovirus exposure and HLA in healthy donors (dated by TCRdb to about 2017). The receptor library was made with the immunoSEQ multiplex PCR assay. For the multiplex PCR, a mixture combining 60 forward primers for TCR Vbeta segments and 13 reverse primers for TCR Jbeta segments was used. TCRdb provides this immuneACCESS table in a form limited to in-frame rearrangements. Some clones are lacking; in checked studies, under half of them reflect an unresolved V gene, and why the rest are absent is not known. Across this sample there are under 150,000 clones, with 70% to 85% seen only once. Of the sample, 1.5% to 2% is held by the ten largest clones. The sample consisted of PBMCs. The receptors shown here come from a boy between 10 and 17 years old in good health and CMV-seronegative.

The CDR3 bases are TGTGCCAGCAGTGGGGACAGAAGGATTCTTGGAAACACCATATATTTT. It codes for CASSGDRRILGNTIYF. The chain couples TRBV2 to TRBJ1-3; 7 positions match TRBD1. The trim removed 4 bases at V and 3 bases at J, leaving 9 bases unmatched. The CDR3 has 16 amino acids. Looked up from germline, CDR1 is SNHLY and CDR2 is FYNNEI.

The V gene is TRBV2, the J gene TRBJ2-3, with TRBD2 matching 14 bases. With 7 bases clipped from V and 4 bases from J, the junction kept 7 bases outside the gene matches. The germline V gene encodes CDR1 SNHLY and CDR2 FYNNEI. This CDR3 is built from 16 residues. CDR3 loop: CASNGLAGGEADTQYF. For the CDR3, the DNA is TGTGCCAGCAACGGACTAGCGGGAGGTGAGGCAGATACGCAGTATTTT.

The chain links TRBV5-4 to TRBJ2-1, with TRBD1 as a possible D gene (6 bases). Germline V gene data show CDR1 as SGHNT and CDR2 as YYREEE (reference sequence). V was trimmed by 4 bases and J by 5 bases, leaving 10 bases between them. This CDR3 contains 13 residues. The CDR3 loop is CASSLDSDNEQFF. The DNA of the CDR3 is TGTGCCAGCAGCCTGGACAGTGACAATGAGCAGTTCTTC.

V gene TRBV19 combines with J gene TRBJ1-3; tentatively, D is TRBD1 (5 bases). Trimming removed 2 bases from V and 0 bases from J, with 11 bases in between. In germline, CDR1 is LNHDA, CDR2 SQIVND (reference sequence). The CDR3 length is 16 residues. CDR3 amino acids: CASSIRPTGSGNTIYF. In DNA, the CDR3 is TGTGCCAGTAGTATAAGGCCAACAGGCTCTGGAAACACCATATATTTT.